This TCR beta chain came from a study of blood T cells in healthy people across ages. In germline, CDR1 is MDHEN, CDR2 SYDVKM. Trimming took 5 bases from V and 1 from J, leaving 21 bases between them. The CDR3 contains 18 residues. A sample-barcoded 5' primer and a J-beta primer mix were used in a second PCR of about 6 to 11 cycles. TCRdb fed the 5' RACE reads into MiXCR, producing one record per CDR3 protein. This table has hundreds of thousands of distinct CDR3 sequences, about 25% appearing once. In addition, the sample was reused for a study of T cells of mothers and their children. That work adds: Unrelated mother-child pairs always had slightly, but never significantly, lower normalized overlap than related pairs.

The sequenced material came from blood. The V call is TRBV28, the J call TRBJ1-3, with D possibly matching TRBD1 (5 bases). The origin of this receptor is a boy aged 5-17 years in good health. The CDR3: CASSSMGGPPLSGNTIYF. Written as DNA, the CDR3 is TGTGCCAGCAGTAGCATGGGGGGACCCCCCCTATCTGGAAACACCATATATTTT.